A single sample is the source of the 3 T cell receptor beta chains below, sequenced in a study of blood T cell repertoires in COVID-19. Profiled with immunoSEQ multiplex PCR; TCRdb holds only in-frame clones, not every one. The sample includes under 250,000 clones, approximately 89% of them seen just once. Sequenced input: PBMCs or T cells enriched from blood (not recorded which). The receptor set was obtained from a woman in her forties who had been exposed to COVID-19.

This chain uses TRBV2 with TRBJ2-6; perhaps TRBD1 as D (6 bases). The germline V gene has CDR1 SNHLY and CDR2 FYNNEI. Trimming took 6 bases from V and 0 from J, leaving 15 bases between them. The CDR3 contains 17 residues. The CDR3 loop is CASRWTRQASGANVLTF. Here the CDR3 DNA reads TGTGCCAGCAGGTGGACCCGACAGGCCTCTGGGGCCAACGTCCTGACTTTC.

This clone was counted between two and nine times. This chain joins TRBV10-3 and TRBJ2-7; TRBD1 matches at 7 bases. This CDR3 contains 13 residues. V was clipped by 6 bases and J by 5 bases; unmatched bases: 7. Germline-derived CDR1 and CDR2 are ENHRY and SYGVKD. This CDR3 is CAIREDRVDEQYV. For the CDR3, the DNA is TGTGCCATCAGGGAAGACAGGGTTGACGAGCAGTACGTC.

The chain links TRBV6-5 to TRBJ2-2; TRBD1 is a possible D gene (6 bases). The CDR3 contains 14 residues. Between the trimmed V and J ends, which lost 6 bases and 2 bases, there was a span of 10 bases. Germline loops: CDR1 MNHEY, CDR2 SVGAGI. The chain's CDR3 is CASRNRENTGELFF. The CDR3, as DNA: TGTGCCAGCAGAAACAGGGAAAACACCGGGGAGCTGTTTTTT.